Following are 15 T cell receptor beta chains from one sample sequenced in a study of blood T cell repertoires in COVID-19. Libraries were prepared by immunoSEQ multiplex PCR; TCRdb keeps only in-frame clonotypes and omits some of them. The sample carries about 150,000 clones, 83% recorded once. The sample comprised peripheral blood. These TCRs come from a woman aged 60 to 75 with COVID-19, enrolled during active disease.

This clone has just one count. CDR3 DNA: TGTGCCAGTATCGCGGGACAGGTGAGTGCTGAAGCTTTCTTT. It is translated as CASIAGQVSAEAFF. V usage is TRBV19 and J usage is TRBJ1-1, with 8 nucleotides matching TRBD1. V was clipped by 7 bases and J by 6 bases; unmatched bases: 10. The CDR3 extends over 14 amino acids. CDR1 and CDR2 (germline): LNHDA, SQIVND (reference sequence).

The sample holds one count of this clone. At one end, the junction sequence differs from germline, possibly due to a read error. The rearrangement joins TRBV6-5 to TRBJ1-4, with a tentative D call TRBD1 (6 bases). The CDR3 length is 15 residues. The germline CDR1 and CDR2 sequences are MNHEY and SVGAGI. The CDR3 bases are TGTGCCAGCAGGTACTACGACAGGTTAAATGAAAAACTGTTTTTT. Amino acids: CASRYYDRLNEKLFF.

This clone came up once. The chain couples TRBV4-2 to TRBJ2-1, with D tentatively TRBD2 (5 bases). The CDR3 contains 14 residues. CDR1 is LGHNA and CDR2 is YNFKEQ in the germline V gene. Trimming pared 2 bases from V and 5 bases from J, leaving 10 bases between. The CDR3 protein is CASSQRGLDNEQFF. In DNA form, the CDR3 reads TGTGCCAGCAGCCAACGCGGGCTCGACAATGAGCAGTTCTTC.

The table lists this clone with many counts. V usage is TRBV19 and J usage is TRBJ1-2; D unclear. This CDR3 is built from 10 residues. The germline V gene has CDR1 LNHDA and CDR2 SQIVND (reference sequence). Trimming stripped 6 bases from V and 4 bases from J, with 3 bases between. The CDR3 DNA reads as TGTGCCAGTAGCCTCTATGGCTACACCTTC. Encoded protein: CASSLYGYTF.

This chain connects TRBV2 to TRBJ2-5; maybe TRBD2 (7 bases). With 4 bases removed from V and 5 bases from J, the gap between germline ends came to 14 bases. The CDR3 runs 14 residues. Germline assignment: CDR1 SNHLY and CDR2 FYNNEI. CDR3 sequence reads: CASSAWGGRETQYF. As DNA, the CDR3 is TGTGCCAGCAGTGCTTGGGGGGGCCGGGAGACCCAGTACTTC.

This clone was counted only a few times. The genes are TRBV6-1 and TRBJ1-5; D is undetermined. Germline-derived CDR1 and CDR2 are MNHNS and SASEGT. V was cut by 2 bases and J by 7 bases, with 15 bases left in between. The length of the CDR3 is 15 residues. Here the CDR3 DNA reads TGTGCCAGCAGTGAATCCCCGGGGTCGGGGCAGCCCCAGCATTTT. This encodes CASSESPGSGQPQHF.

This clone was recorded a few times. J is TRBJ2-5 and V is TRBV11-1; D may be TRBD1 (6 bases). The CDR3 length is 14 residues. Germline V lookup: CDR1 SGHAT, CDR2 FQDESV (reference sequence). Trimming shortened V by 1 base and J by 5 bases, and 11 bases separated the two germline ends. The CDR3 nucleotides are TGTGCCAGCAGCTTAGGGCAGGGGAGTGAGACCCAGTACTTC. This translates into CASSLGQGSETQYF.

This clone was seen just once. This sequence joins TRBV24-1 and TRBJ1-2, with D tentatively TRBD1 (5 bases). The ends were cut back, 3 bases at V and 6 bases at J, with 16 bases in the middle. The CDR3 is 15 residues long. CDR1 is KGHDR and CDR2 is SFDVKD in the germline V gene. This chain's CDR3 is CATSDQVQGRDGYTF. CDR3 sequence (DNA): TGTGCCACCAGTGATCAGGTTCAGGGTCGGGATGGCTACACCTTC.

This clone has a single count. The CDR3 bases are TGTGCCAGCAGTACGCACAGGGGCAGGAATTCACCCCTCCACTTT. Its protein is CASSTHRGRNSPLHF. The genes are TRBV28 and TRBJ1-6; 7 bases agree with TRBD1. From germline, CDR1 is MDHEN and CDR2 SYDVKM. With V trimmed by 5 bases and J by 7 bases, 8 bases remained unmatched. This CDR3 has 15 amino acids. Full variable domain (rest looked up from reference TRBV28 and TRBJ1-6): DVKVTQSSRYLVKRTGEKVFLECVQDMDHENMFWYRQDPGLGLRLIYFSYDVKMKEKGDIPEGYSVSREKKERFSLILESASTNQTSMYLCASSTHRGRNSPLHFGNGTRLTVT.

The sample holds one count of this clone. Other nucleotide sequences from this sample produce the same CDR3. The chain links TRBV5-1 to TRBJ1-5, with TRBD1 matching 9 bases. The CDR3 is made up of 14 amino acids. V trimming: 4 bases; J trimming: 4 bases; junction bases outside the gene matches: 3. Looked up from germline, CDR1 is SGHRS and CDR2 is YFSETQ. The CDR3 coding sequence is TGCGCCAGCAGCCTGACAGGGGGTAATCAGCCCCAGCATTTT. This gives the protein CASSLTGGNQPQHF.

The rearrangement uses TRBV29-1 and TRBJ1-2; 7 nucleotides line up with TRBD1. Trimming at V came to 6 bases and at J to 1 base, leaving 5 bases not matched to a gene. This CDR3 contains 13 residues. Germline V lookup: CDR1 SQVTM, CDR2 ANQGSEA. In DNA, the CDR3 is TGCAGCGTGCGGACAGGACTTAACTATGGCTACACCTTC. Translating it yields CSVRTGLNYGYTF.

V is TRBV9 and J is TRBJ2-2, with D perhaps matching TRBD1 (6 bases). Trimming took off 4 bases at V and 2 bases at J, with 9 bases between the two ends. CDR3 length: 14 residues. Germline CDR1 SGDLS, CDR2 YYNGEE. The CDR3 spells CASSSTGNTGELFF. CDR3 sequence (DNA): TGTGCCAGCAGCTCGACAGGAAACACCGGGGAGCTGTTTTTT.

This chain connects TRBV11-3 to TRBJ2-3; D uncertain. V was trimmed by 1 base and J by 6 bases, leaving 8 bases between them. Germline-derived CDR1 and CDR2 are SGHNT and YENEEA. CDR3 size: 13 residues. In DNA form, the CDR3 reads TGTGCCAGCAGCTTAGGTGTATCGGATACGCAGTATTTT. This codes for CASSLGVSDTQYF.

The chain has TRBV5-1 and TRBJ1-2; D may be TRBD1 (5 bases). The CDR3 runs to 15 residues. CDR1 and CDR2 from the germline V gene are SGHRS and YFSETQ. Trimming took off 4 bases at V and 3 bases at J, with 16 bases between the two ends. CDR3 sequence reads: CASSPRGGRDYGYTF. Here the CDR3 DNA reads TGCGCCAGCAGCCCCCGGGGAGGCAGGGACTATGGCTACACCTTC.

This sequence joins TRBV5-1 and TRBJ2-5, with 7 nucleotides matching TRBD1. The CDR3 loop spans 13 amino acids. J lost 4 bases, V lost 4 bases, and 4 bases had no gene match. CDR1 is SGHRS, CDR2 YFSETQ, per germline. CDR3 bases: TGCGCCAGCAGCGTGGGACAGCGAGAGACCCAGTACTTC. Translated, it gives CASSVGQRETQYF.